This entry describes one T cell receptor beta chain. Its specific antigen is unknown. No much larger clone exists at a distance of one base, and base qualities are not known. Library preparation employed the immunoSEQ multiplex PCR assay. For the multiplex PCR, a mixture combining 60 forward primers for TCR Vbeta segments and 13 reverse primers for TCR Jbeta segments was used. The CDR3 region of rearranged TCR beta genes was amplified from genomic DNA with a multiplex PCR assay. The Illumina HiSeq System was used to sequence the amplified TCR beta libraries as 87-base-pair reads. The study's processing was this. A later analysis tallied about 77 million unique TCR beta chains across the 666 repertoires, and around 9.9 million of those chains were shared by two or more donors. To remove PCR and sequencing errors, raw reads were error-corrected and collapsed into unique sequences using a nearest-neighbor algorithm that merged closely related sequences. V, D and J gene segments were assigned by aligning CDR3 sequences to IMGT reference sequences. For a sequence to be retained, at least a six-nucleotide match to both a V gene segment and a J gene segment was required. Rearrangements were called productive when the CDR3 lacked stop codons and stayed in frame with V and J; all others were non-productive. CDR3 was defined according to IMGT convention as the region running from the second conserved V-encoded cysteine to the conserved J-encoded phenylalanine. The earlier analysis of roughly 590 of the donors excluded sequences that lacked an unambiguous match to a single V gene segment. An earlier analysis of 587 of the donors classified V segments as functional when productive rearrangements were above 56.7% and as segregating when the standard deviation between donors was above 5%. A statistical classification framework was built for diagnosing cytomegalovirus status from the catalog of TCR beta chain sequences. In a later analysis, V and J genes were assigned by comparing TCR nucleotide sequences against IMGT/GENE-DB human TR gene sequences. In a later analysis, CDR3 sequences and most-parsimonious VDJ recombination scenarios were assigned using the TCRdist pipeline. A later analysis defined each TCR beta chain by its CDR3 amino acid sequence plus V-gene family, and excluded reads lacking a unique V-gene family. To address suspected cross-contamination and a sequencing artifact, a later analysis removed 592 highly shared, low-generation-probability nucleotide sequences. In a later analysis, a clonal expansion index for each public chain was calculated from normalized within-repertoire ranks of inferred template counts. In a later analysis, generation probabilities were computed with a VDJ recombination model fitted to out-of-frame rearrangements, and the resulting probabilities were checked against IGoR. In a later analysis, hypergeometric tests were used to score TCR-TCR, TCR-HLA and TCR-CMV co-occurrence, with a repertoire-size bias correction applied to TCR pairs. False discovery rates were estimated in a later analysis by permuting HLA or CMV assignments 20 times. In a later analysis, co-occurring TCRs were grouped using DBSCAN, and TCRdist sequence similarity was added for clustering within HLA-allele-positive subsets. Repertoires with fewer than 30,000 or more than 120,000 public chains were left out of co-occurrence clustering, as were several repertoires with anomalous nucleotide sharing. As stored in TCRdb, this immuneACCESS dataset retains in-frame rearrangements with V and J assigned. A fraction of the clones does not appear; measured against another copy, unresolved V genes explain less than half of the discrepancy, and the remainder lacks a known reason. The D gene and trimming were derived from the DNA, and the V and J assignments and clone size from that table. The sample profile shows around 94,000 clones; about four fifths of them were found once. The ten largest clones add up to about 9.4% of the sample.

This record comes from a study of cytomegalovirus exposure and HLA in healthy donors (dated by TCRdb to about 2017). In the study overall: According to an earlier analysis of a few hundred of the donors, some 180 million T cells yielded 117 million unique TCR beta sequences and about 300 Gb of sequence data. Four to six DR-DQ haplotypes were handled as single units for association and clustering, since linkage in the cohort was strong. A later analysis re-analyzed previously published TCR beta repertoires from about 600 donors and added high-resolution HLA genotyping to study TCR occurrence patterns. The study aimed to test whether cataloging public T cell receptors could reveal signatures of past pathogen exposure. Alongside the repertoire data, information on donor age, sex, ethnicity and CMV serostatus was compiled. The number of typed donors differed by locus: about 620-630 for A, B, C, DRB1 and DQB1; roughly 510 for DQA1; some 590 for DPA1; and 400 to 480 for DPB1. Along with the roughly 670-subject first cohort, a separate validation cohort of around 110 different subjects was used. Both class I and class II loci were covered by HLA typing, at four-digit resolution. An earlier analysis of nearly 600 of the donors applied high-throughput TCR beta sequencing to assess whether each TCR beta V gene segment acted as functional or pseudogenic. The later analysis used no new phenotypic data to find candidate immune exposures, relying instead on TCR beta sequences and their occurrence across donors. The study profiled the T cell repertoires of about 640 subjects by immunosequencing and related them to cytomegalovirus serostatus. Genome-wide SNP genotypes for about three fifths of the roughly 670 donors were used in a later genetic analysis, which treated that subset as a discovery cohort. All discovery cohort repertoires had been generated on a single sequencing platform. Approximately 300 gigabases of sequencing data and around 80 million unique TCR sequences made up an early release that covered around 640 HLA-typed donors. To predict cytomegalovirus infection status, the study brought together high-throughput TCR immunosequencing, statistical association of individual TCRs with disease status, and machine learning. On average, roughly 250,000 unique TCR beta nucleotide sequences were sequenced per donor among roughly 430 genotyped donors of the cohort, with 15% to 20% of those sequences being non-productive. Among the roughly 380 genotyped donors, more than 70% belonged to the genetic ancestry cluster associated with self-reported Caucasian donors. Paper-wide results and their limitations: A cluster of highly shared sequence variants was judged likely to be a technical artifact of the sequencing pipeline. According to a later genetic analysis, donors in an Asian-associated ancestry cluster had fewer N-insertions in productive TCRs than the roughly 670-donor mean. In a later analysis, HLA-associated TCR beta chains showed more clonal expansion and lower generation probabilities than non-associated chains that were equally common. The cohort was sequenced for TCR beta chains only, and without alpha or paired-chain data the features that could be detected were limited. Broadly in line with IMGT annotations, most TCR beta V segments showed up in productive rearrangements about 87% or about 30% of the time in an earlier analysis of 587 of the donors. Immune exposure information for the cohort was limited to CMV serostatus. In vitro tests confirmed that a few of the cytomegalovirus-associated TCR beta chains recognize cytomegalovirus antigens. A total of fewer than 200 TCR beta chains were listed by the study as associated with cytomegalovirus. A further reported finding was that TCR beta sequences accurately predicted the HLA-A and HLA-B alleles for most subjects in the first cohort. Sequencing depth was assumed to be roughly uniform across donors in the presence/absence analyses, though that assumption may not hold. Most CMV-associated TCR beta chains appeared to be HLA-restricted in a later analysis, and the HLA associations seemed to be driven largely by CMV exposure. Some IMGT-functional V segments, including TRBV6-2 and TRBV6-3, could not be told apart with the 87-base-pair reads, so those segments were excluded. In a later analysis, TCR association rates were found to vary across HLA loci, with the most associated TCRs seen for DRB1 alleles and the fewest for HLA-C alleles. While some public TCRs were present in many individuals, most TCR sequences turned up only very rarely across donors. Over 15 rarely observed V segments, including chromosome 9 orphons, were excluded from the earlier analysis of several hundred of the donors because counts were too low. A later genetic analysis associated a missense DCLRE1C variant with V-gene and J-gene trimming of TCR beta chains, and an independent cohort replicated the association. Cytomegalovirus status was reported to be diagnosed by the classifier with high specificity and sensitivity in both the original and validation cohorts. Several of the top co-occurrence clusters appeared to be linked to parvovirus B19, influenza, CMV and Epstein-Barr virus, according to a later analysis. Correlated functional status among segregating V segments might be attributable to linkage disequilibrium, but an unknown experimental factor could not be ruled out. The authors suggested that the approach could potentially be extended to other disease states and immunological phenotypes. Strong co-occurrence of HLA alleles, especially DR and DQ, made assigning TCR associations to individual alleles difficult. At a false discovery rate of 0.05, a later analysis linked about 17,000 TCR beta sequences to specific HLA alleles. Because HLA typing was unavailable for some donors at each locus, only the typed subset was used in association tests.

The CDR3 contains 14 residues, cysteine and phenylalanine counted. This entry keeps only the CDR3 DNA: 42 bases, framed from base 1. V is pared back by 7 bases and J by 5 bases, with 15 bases lying between the germline termini. The germline V gene (reference sequence) provides CDR1 LNHDA and CDR2 SQIVND. In total, over 600 healthy bone marrow donors made up the cohort. All cohort members were sampled while nominally healthy, although unrecorded immune exposures were likely present. Of the 700 or so cohort members, about 290 had a positive CMV serostatus and just over 350 had a negative one, while no CMV serostatus was recorded for the donor. A peripheral blood sample was collected from each donor, and TCR beta sequencing was performed on peripheral blood mononuclear cells. The Qiagen DNeasy Blood Extraction Kit was used to extract genomic DNA from the blood cell samples.

Sequenced: PBMCs. This receptor chain uses TRBV19 and TRBJ1-5, and the D gene may be TRBD1, 6 bases matching. The clonotype comes from a human donor in good health. The DNA is TGTGCCAGTATCCCGACCAGGGGTCATCAGCCCCAGCATTTT. The resulting protein is CASIPTRGHQPQHF.